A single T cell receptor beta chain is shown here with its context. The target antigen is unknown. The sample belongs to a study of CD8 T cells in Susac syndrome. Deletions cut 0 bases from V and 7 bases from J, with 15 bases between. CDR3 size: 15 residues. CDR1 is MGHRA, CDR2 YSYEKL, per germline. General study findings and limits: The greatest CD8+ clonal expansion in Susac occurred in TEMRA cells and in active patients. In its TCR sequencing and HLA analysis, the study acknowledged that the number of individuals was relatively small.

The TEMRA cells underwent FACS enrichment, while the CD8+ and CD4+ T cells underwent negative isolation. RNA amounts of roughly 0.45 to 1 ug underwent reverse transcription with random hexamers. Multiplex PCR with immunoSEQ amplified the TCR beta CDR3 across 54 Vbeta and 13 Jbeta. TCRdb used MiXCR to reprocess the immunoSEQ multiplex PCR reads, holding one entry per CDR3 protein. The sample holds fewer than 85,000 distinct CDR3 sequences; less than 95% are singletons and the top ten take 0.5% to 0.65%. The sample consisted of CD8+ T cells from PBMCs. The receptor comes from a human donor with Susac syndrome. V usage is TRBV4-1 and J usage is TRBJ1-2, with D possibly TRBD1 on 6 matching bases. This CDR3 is CASSQDSGDPSGYTF. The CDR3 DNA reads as TGCGCCAGCAGCCAAGATTCAGGGGATCCATCTGGCTACACCTTC.